The clone carrying this T cell receptor beta chain was recorded at least ten times. Its antigen is not identified. Sequencing input was equivalent genomic DNA from CVID and controls. Some clones are missing from TCRdb's copy, which holds only in-frame ones; the method was immunoSEQ multiplex PCR. Recorded here are 35,000 or so clones, none singletons. The sample is drawn from a study of T cell clonality in common variable immunodeficiency. General study findings and limits: Compared with controls, CVID subjects had fewer shared TCRbeta clones. Common variable immunodeficiency TCR beta sequences reportedly had fewer deletions and N-nucleotide insertions.

This receptor was taken from a person aged 18 to 70 in good health. The sequenced material came from peripheral blood mononuclear cells.

The CDR3: CASGLGETLAGTGELFF. The DNA read from the CDR3 is TGTGCTAGTGGTTTGGGGGAGACTCTCGCGGGCACCGGGGAG. J is TRBJ2-2 and V is TRBV12-5; D may be TRBD2 (5 bases). Sequencing ends 3 residues short of the CDR3 end; the germline J gene provides the rest. Trimming pared 1 base from V and 4 bases from J, leaving 16 bases between. The CDR3 length is 17 residues. Per the germline V gene, CDR1 is LGHNT and CDR2 is FRNRAP.